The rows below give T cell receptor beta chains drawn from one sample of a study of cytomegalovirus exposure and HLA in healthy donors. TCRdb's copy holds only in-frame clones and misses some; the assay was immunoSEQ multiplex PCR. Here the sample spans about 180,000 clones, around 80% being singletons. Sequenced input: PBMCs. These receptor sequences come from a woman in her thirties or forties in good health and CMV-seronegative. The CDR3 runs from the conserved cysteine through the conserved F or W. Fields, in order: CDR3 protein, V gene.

CASSPTSGRAYTDTQYF | TRBV9
CASSHGQGNTEAFF | TRBV5-1
CAISDQGANTEAFF | TRBV10-3
CSVEPRDRATDTQYF | TRBV29-1
CASTLQGPNTGELFF | TRBV5-6
CASSTGQSSNQPQHF | TRBV19
CASSLSPQGVNSPLHF | TRBV27
CASSPGQHTDTQYF | TRBV5-1
CASTTAGGNTEAFF | TRBV7-2
CASSPRLARLQETQYF | TRBV19